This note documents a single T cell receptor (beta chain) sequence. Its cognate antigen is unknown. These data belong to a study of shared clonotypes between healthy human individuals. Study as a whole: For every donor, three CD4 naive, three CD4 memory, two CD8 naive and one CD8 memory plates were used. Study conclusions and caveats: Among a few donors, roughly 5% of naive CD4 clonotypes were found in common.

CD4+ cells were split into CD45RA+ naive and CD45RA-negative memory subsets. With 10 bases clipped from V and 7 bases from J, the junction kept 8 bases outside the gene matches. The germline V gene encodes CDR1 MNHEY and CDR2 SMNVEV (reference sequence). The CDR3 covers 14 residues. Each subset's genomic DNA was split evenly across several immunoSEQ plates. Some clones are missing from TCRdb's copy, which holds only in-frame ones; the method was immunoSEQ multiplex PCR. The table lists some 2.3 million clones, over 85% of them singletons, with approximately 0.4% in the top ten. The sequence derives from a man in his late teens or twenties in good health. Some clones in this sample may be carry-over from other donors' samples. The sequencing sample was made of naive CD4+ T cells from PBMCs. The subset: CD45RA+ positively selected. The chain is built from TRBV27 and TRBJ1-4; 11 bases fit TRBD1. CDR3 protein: CATPGGTGGEKLFF. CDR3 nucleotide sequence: TGTGCCACCCCCGGGGGGACAGGGGGTGAAAAACTGTTTTTT.